Presented here are 27 T cell receptor beta chains from one specimen sequenced in a study of CD8+ T cells in alopecia areata. Extracted RNA was reverse transcribed into cDNA, the sequencing template. Generated by immunoSEQ multiplex PCR, the TCRdb table keeps only in-frame clones and is missing some. This table holds around 200,000 clones, around 63% found once. Sequenced material: CD4+ T cells sorted from blood, taken at week 0. The receptors shown here come from a human donor with alopecia areata.

The V and J genes are TRBV19 and TRBJ2-7; 7 bases map to TRBD2. The CDR3 length is 16 residues. The germline CDR1 and CDR2 sequences are LNHDA and SQIVND (reference sequence). Trimming removed 4 bases from V and 4 bases from J; junction bases left unmatched: 13. CDR3 DNA: TGTGCCAGTAGTACAACCGGGACTACGGCGCGGTACGAGCAGTACTTC. Amino acid sequence: CASSTTGTTARYEQYF. The variable domain in full, completed from reference TRBV19 and TRBJ2-7, reads DGGITQSPKYLFRKEGQNVTLSCEQNLNHDAMYWYRQDPGQGLRLIYYSQIVNDFQKGDIAEGYSVSREKKESFPLTVTSAQKNPTAFYLCASSTTGTTARYEQYFGPGTRLTVT.

V and J are TRBV6-5 and TRBJ2-7; D gene uncertain. The CDR3 covers 12 residues. Per the germline V gene, CDR1 is MNHEY and CDR2 is SVGAGI. V lost 6 bases to trimming and J lost 5 bases, with 11 bases between them. The CDR3 sequence is CASSPVGDEQYF. In DNA form, the CDR3 reads TGTGCCAGCAGCCCAGTCGGCGACGAGCAGTACTTC.

V gene TRBV29-1 combines with J gene TRBJ1-1; D remains ambiguous. Trimming removed 2 bases from V and 0 bases from J, with 4 bases in between. Germline V gene sequence: CDR1 SQVTM, CDR2 ANQGSEA. The CDR3 spans 12 residues. Written as DNA, the CDR3 is TGCAGCGTTGAATTGGTGAACACTGAAGCTTTCTTT. Protein sequence: CSVELVNTEAFF. Full variable domain (rest looked up from reference TRBV29-1 and TRBJ1-1): SAVISQKPSRDICQRGTSLTIQCQVDSQVTMMFWYRQQPGQSLTLIATANQGSEATYESGFVIDKFPISRPNLTFSTLTVSNMSPEDSSIYLCSVELVNTEAFFGQGTRLTVV.

The CDR3 DNA follows: TGTGCCTGGAGTGAACAGGGGGTACGAACTTTCTTT. Residues: CAWSEQGVRTFF. This chain joins TRBV30 and TRBJ1-1; 8 bases line up with TRBD1. The CDR3 consists of 12 residues. Per the germline V gene, CDR1 is GTSNPN and CDR2 is SVGIG (reference sequence). V lost 1 base to trimming and J lost 12 bases; unmatched junction nucleotides: 7.

The V and J genes are TRBV6-1 and TRBJ1-2; D is ambiguous. The germline gives CDR1 MNHNS, CDR2 SASEGT. This CDR3 is 19 amino acids long. The V gene lost 2 bases and the J gene lost 8 bases, with 30 bases spanning the gap. Written as DNA, the CDR3 is TGTGCCAGCAGTGAAAATATGGTTTTGGGCAGCCCACGTACGATAGGCTACACCTTC. Its translation: CASSENMVLGSPRTIGYTF.

This CDR3 is CASSLLGGTDTQYF. In nucleotides, the CDR3 is TGTGCCAGCAGCCTTTTGGGGGGCACAGATACGCAGTATTTT. V gene TRBV7-6 combines with J gene TRBJ2-3, with D perhaps assigned TRBD1 or TRBD2 (5 bases each). The V gene's germline CDR1 is SGHVS and CDR2 FNYEAQ. CDR3 length equals 14 residues. Trimming shortened V by 5 bases and J by 1 base, and 10 bases separated the two germline ends. Full variable domain (rest looked up from reference TRBV7-6 and TRBJ2-3): GAGVSQSPRYKVTKRGQDVALRCDPISGHVSLYWYRQALGQGPEFLTYFNYEAQQDKSGLPNDRFSAERPEGSISTLTIQRTEQRDSAMYRCASSLLGGTDTQYFGPGTRLTVL.

A single count supports this clone. This chain uses TRBV29-1 with TRBJ1-5, with TRBD1 as a possible D gene (6 bases). Deletions cut 4 bases from V and 4 bases from J, with 14 bases between. The CDR3 extends over 14 amino acids. The germline V gene encodes CDR1 SQVTM and CDR2 ANQGSEA. The CDR3 nucleotides read TGCAGCGTTGTCGTGCAGGGGATGAATCAGCCCCAGCATTTT. It specifies CSVVVQGMNQPQHF.

As for this clone: An end of the junction differs from the germline gene, which may be a read error. This CDR3 reads CASSLATGGAGMNTEAFF. The CDR3 nucleotides read TGTGCCAGCAGCTTAGCAACAGGGGGCGCGGGAATGAATACTGAAGCTTTCTTT. V usage is TRBV7-2 and J usage is TRBJ1-1; 9 nucleotides agree with TRBD1. The CDR3 totals 18 residues. From germline, CDR1 is SGHTA and CDR2 FQGNSA.

The genes are TRBV11-2 and TRBJ1-1, with a weak D call TRBD1 (5 bases). CDR1 and CDR2 from the germline V gene are SGHAT and FQNNGV. There are 16 residues in the CDR3. V lost 5 bases and J 2 bases, leaving 18 bases between the germline ends. DNA of the CDR3: TGTGCCAGCAGCCCAACGGTGCGAGGGGACAACACTGAAGCTTTCTTT. Its protein product is CASSPTVRGDNTEAFF.

V gene TRBV15 combines with J gene TRBJ1-1; D is uncertain. CDR3 length: 14 amino acids. The germline V gene has CDR1 LNHNV and CDR2 YYDKDF (reference sequence). Trimming removed 7 bases at V and 3 bases at J, with 15 bases between. CDR3 loop: CATTREGGHTEAFF. The CDR3, as DNA: TGTGCCACCACACGCGAGGGCGGTCACACTGAAGCTTTCTTT.

This chain connects TRBV30 to TRBJ2-4; 7 nucleotides align to TRBD2. Germline loops: CDR1 GTSNPN, CDR2 SVGIG (reference sequence). This CDR3 region has 13 residues. After removal of 0 bases from V and 5 bases from J, the junction contained 1 base not matched to a gene. The DNA of the CDR3 is TGTGCCTGGAGTGTTCTAGCGGAAAACATTCAGTACTTC. Its protein product is CAWSVLAENIQYF. Full variable domain (outside the CDR3, taken from reference TRBV30 and TRBJ2-4): SQTIHQWPATLVQPVGSPLSLECTVEGTSNPNLYWYRQAAGRGLQLLFYSVGIGQISSEVPQNLSASRPQDRQFILSSKKLLLSDSGFYLCAWSVLAENIQYFGAGTRLSVL.

This clone was picked up one time. The chain employs TRBV5-1 and TRBJ2-1, with 8 nucleotides matching TRBD2. The germline CDR1 and CDR2 sequences are SGHRS and YFSETQ. J was trimmed by 9 bases and V by 0 bases; bases with no gene match: 11. The CDR3 loop spans 16 amino acids. As DNA, the CDR3 is TGCGCCAGCAGCTTGGTCGCCGGGGGGGCGAGACTTGAGCAGTTCTTC. Its translation: CASSLVAGGARLEQFF.

This chain links TRBV6-5 with TRBJ2-1; D perhaps matches TRBD2 (6 bases). V gave up 6 bases and J gave up 6 bases, with 15 bases separating them. The CDR3 runs to 14 residues. Germline V gene lookup returns CDR1 MNHEY and CDR2 SVGAGI. Here the CDR3 reads CASSPGTRGNEQFF. The DNA for the CDR3 is TGTGCCAGCAGCCCGGGGACTCGGGGCAATGAGCAGTTCTTC.

V usage is TRBV30 and J usage is TRBJ1-4; 7 bases are shared with TRBD1. The CDR3 is made up of 14 amino acids. Germline CDR1 is GTSNPN and CDR2 is SVGIG (reference sequence). Trimming removed 4 bases from V and 5 bases from J; junction bases left unmatched: 7. The DNA of the CDR3 is TGTGCCTGGACCCGAAAGACAGGGAATGAAAAACTGTTTTTT. It translates to CAWTRKTGNEKLFF.

This clone was detected only a few times. The CDR3 sequence is CSGGHDDGYTF. The CDR3 DNA reads TGCAGCGGGGGCCATGACGATGGCTACACCTTC. The gene calls are TRBV29-1 and TRBJ1-2, with a possible D match to TRBD1 (5 bases). Trimming took off 7 bases at V and 6 bases at J, with 12 bases between the two ends. The CDR3 has 11 residues. From germline, CDR1 is SQVTM and CDR2 ANQGSEA.

There are a few counts of this clone. This chain joins TRBV7-2 and TRBJ1-5; D call uncertain. The CDR3 contains 15 residues. From germline, CDR1 is SGHTA and CDR2 FQGNSA. Trimming cost V 1 base and J 2 bases, with 9 bases left between them. The DNA of the CDR3 is TGTGCCAGCAGCTTAGAACAGATCGGCAATCAGCCCCAGCATTTT. Its protein product is CASSLEQIGNQPQHF.

This sequence joins TRBV19 and TRBJ2-7; no firm D call. The germline V gene has CDR1 LNHDA and CDR2 SQIVND (reference sequence). The CDR3 length is 14 residues. Trimming removed 0 bases from V and 2 bases from J, with 8 bases in between. CDR3 sequence: CASSIEGNPYEQYF. CDR3 sequence (DNA): TGTGCCAGTAGTATAGAAGGCAATCCCTACGAGCAGTACTTC.

With regard to this clone: The same CDR3 is also encoded by other DNA sequences in this sample. The chain links TRBV5-6 to TRBJ1-6; D is uncertain. This CDR3 region has 14 residues. V lost 0 bases to trimming and J lost 3 bases, with 4 bases between them. The germline gives CDR1 SGHDT, CDR2 YYEEEE. This CDR3 is CASSLGSYNSPLHF. CDR3 bases: TGTGCCAGCAGCTTGGGCAGCTATAATTCACCCCTCCACTTT.

The chain combines TRBV7-2 with TRBJ2-7, with 7 bases identical to TRBD2. This CDR3 is 15 amino acids long. From germline, CDR1 is SGHTA and CDR2 FQGNSA. Germline trimming cut 4 bases from V and 2 bases from J; bases unmatched to any gene: 8. The CDR3 protein is CASSSQRGLAYEQYF. In nucleotides, the CDR3 is TGTGCCAGCAGCTCACAAAGAGGACTAGCCTACGAGCAGTACTTC. Combining the CDR3 with reference TRBV7-2 and TRBJ2-7 gives the whole variable domain GAGVSQSPSNKVTEKGKDVELRCDPISGHTALYWYRQSLGQGLEFLIYFQGNSAPDKSGLPSDRFSAERTGGSVSTLTIQRTQQEDSAVYLCASSSQRGLAYEQYFGPGTRLTVT.

This clone was seen just once. The chain combines TRBV29-1 with TRBJ1-4; 10 nucleotides line up with TRBD1. CDR3 length: 14 residues. The ends lost 6 bases at V and 3 bases at J; junction bases unmatched: 4. Germline V CDR1 and CDR2: SQVTM, ANQGSEA. The CDR3 protein is CSVDGQGANEKLFF. CDR3 coding DNA: TGCAGCGTCGATGGACAGGGGGCTAATGAAAAACTGTTTTTT. The full variable domain, with the rest looked up from reference TRBV29-1 and TRBJ1-4, is SAVISQKPSRDICQRGTSLTIQCQVDSQVTMMFWYRQQPGQSLTLIATANQGSEATYESGFVIDKFPISRPNLTFSTLTVSNMSPEDSSIYLCSVDGQGANEKLFFGSGTQLSVL.

The chain joins TRBV9 to TRBJ1-2; D not resolved. The ends were cut back, 0 bases at V and 4 bases at J, with 10 bases in the middle. CDR1 is SGDLS, CDR2 YYNGEE, per germline. The CDR3 runs to 14 residues. Here the CDR3 DNA reads TGTGCCAGCAGCGTAGACGGGGAAACCTATGGCTACACCTTC. Translation: CASSVDGETYGYTF.

This chain uses TRBV7-2 with TRBJ2-3; 8 nucleotides match TRBD2. This CDR3 contains 16 residues. The V and J ends lost 5 bases and 2 bases, in that order; junction bases with no gene match: 9. The germline V gene encodes CDR1 SGHTA and CDR2 FQGNSA. The CDR3, as DNA: TGTGCCAGCAGCCCGCTAGGAGCGGGGGCCACAGATACGCAGTATTTT. It yields the protein CASSPLGAGATDTQYF.

The chain links TRBV6-1 to TRBJ1-5; no reliable D call. Germline V CDR1 and CDR2: MNHNS, SASEGT. V was clipped by 6 bases and J by 0 bases, with 9 bases between them. The length of the CDR3 is 14 residues. DNA for the CDR3: TGTGCCAGCAGGGGAGGTATTAGCAATCAGCCCCAGCATTTT. This translates into CASRGGISNQPQHF.

The chain carries TRBV15 and TRBJ2-1, with a weak D call TRBD1 (6 bases). This CDR3 has 16 amino acids. Germline loops: CDR1 LNHNV, CDR2 YYDKDF (reference sequence). Trimming shortened V by 2 bases and J by 5 bases, and 16 bases separated the two germline ends. The CDR3 reads CATSRKPGTQDNEQFF. The CDR3 coding sequence is TGTGCCACCAGCAGAAAACCCGGGACACAAGACAATGAGCAGTTCTTC.

The chain joins TRBV29-1 to TRBJ1-1; tentatively, D is TRBD1 (5 bases). Trimming cost V 2 bases and J 7 bases, with 20 bases left between them. Looked up from germline, CDR1 is SQVTM and CDR2 is ANQGSEA. The CDR3 loop spans 15 amino acids. This CDR3 reads CSVERVRQKSFEAFF. The CDR3 DNA reads as TGCAGCGTTGAAAGAGTCCGACAGAAATCATTTGAAGCTTTCTTT.

This clone turned up a few times. The chain joins TRBV28 to TRBJ2-7; possible D gene TRBD1, 5 bases. Germline CDR1 is MDHEN and CDR2 is SYDVKM. The ends were cut back, 6 bases at V and 0 bases at J, with 18 bases in the middle. This CDR3 contains 16 residues. The CDR3 DNA reads TGTGCCAGCAGCCGAGTAGGGGCAGCGATCTCCTACGAGCAGTACTTC. Translating it yields CASSRVGAAISYEQYF.

The rearrangement joins TRBV10-3 to TRBJ2-3, with 9 bases aligning to TRBD2. The CDR3 has 16 amino acids. J lost 3 bases, V lost 0 bases, and 4 bases had no gene match. CDR1 is ENHRY, CDR2 SYGVKD, per germline. CDR3 sequence (DNA): TGTGCCATCAGTGAGTCGCGCGGGGGGGCGACAGATACGCAGTATTTT. It encodes CAISESRGGATDTQYF.